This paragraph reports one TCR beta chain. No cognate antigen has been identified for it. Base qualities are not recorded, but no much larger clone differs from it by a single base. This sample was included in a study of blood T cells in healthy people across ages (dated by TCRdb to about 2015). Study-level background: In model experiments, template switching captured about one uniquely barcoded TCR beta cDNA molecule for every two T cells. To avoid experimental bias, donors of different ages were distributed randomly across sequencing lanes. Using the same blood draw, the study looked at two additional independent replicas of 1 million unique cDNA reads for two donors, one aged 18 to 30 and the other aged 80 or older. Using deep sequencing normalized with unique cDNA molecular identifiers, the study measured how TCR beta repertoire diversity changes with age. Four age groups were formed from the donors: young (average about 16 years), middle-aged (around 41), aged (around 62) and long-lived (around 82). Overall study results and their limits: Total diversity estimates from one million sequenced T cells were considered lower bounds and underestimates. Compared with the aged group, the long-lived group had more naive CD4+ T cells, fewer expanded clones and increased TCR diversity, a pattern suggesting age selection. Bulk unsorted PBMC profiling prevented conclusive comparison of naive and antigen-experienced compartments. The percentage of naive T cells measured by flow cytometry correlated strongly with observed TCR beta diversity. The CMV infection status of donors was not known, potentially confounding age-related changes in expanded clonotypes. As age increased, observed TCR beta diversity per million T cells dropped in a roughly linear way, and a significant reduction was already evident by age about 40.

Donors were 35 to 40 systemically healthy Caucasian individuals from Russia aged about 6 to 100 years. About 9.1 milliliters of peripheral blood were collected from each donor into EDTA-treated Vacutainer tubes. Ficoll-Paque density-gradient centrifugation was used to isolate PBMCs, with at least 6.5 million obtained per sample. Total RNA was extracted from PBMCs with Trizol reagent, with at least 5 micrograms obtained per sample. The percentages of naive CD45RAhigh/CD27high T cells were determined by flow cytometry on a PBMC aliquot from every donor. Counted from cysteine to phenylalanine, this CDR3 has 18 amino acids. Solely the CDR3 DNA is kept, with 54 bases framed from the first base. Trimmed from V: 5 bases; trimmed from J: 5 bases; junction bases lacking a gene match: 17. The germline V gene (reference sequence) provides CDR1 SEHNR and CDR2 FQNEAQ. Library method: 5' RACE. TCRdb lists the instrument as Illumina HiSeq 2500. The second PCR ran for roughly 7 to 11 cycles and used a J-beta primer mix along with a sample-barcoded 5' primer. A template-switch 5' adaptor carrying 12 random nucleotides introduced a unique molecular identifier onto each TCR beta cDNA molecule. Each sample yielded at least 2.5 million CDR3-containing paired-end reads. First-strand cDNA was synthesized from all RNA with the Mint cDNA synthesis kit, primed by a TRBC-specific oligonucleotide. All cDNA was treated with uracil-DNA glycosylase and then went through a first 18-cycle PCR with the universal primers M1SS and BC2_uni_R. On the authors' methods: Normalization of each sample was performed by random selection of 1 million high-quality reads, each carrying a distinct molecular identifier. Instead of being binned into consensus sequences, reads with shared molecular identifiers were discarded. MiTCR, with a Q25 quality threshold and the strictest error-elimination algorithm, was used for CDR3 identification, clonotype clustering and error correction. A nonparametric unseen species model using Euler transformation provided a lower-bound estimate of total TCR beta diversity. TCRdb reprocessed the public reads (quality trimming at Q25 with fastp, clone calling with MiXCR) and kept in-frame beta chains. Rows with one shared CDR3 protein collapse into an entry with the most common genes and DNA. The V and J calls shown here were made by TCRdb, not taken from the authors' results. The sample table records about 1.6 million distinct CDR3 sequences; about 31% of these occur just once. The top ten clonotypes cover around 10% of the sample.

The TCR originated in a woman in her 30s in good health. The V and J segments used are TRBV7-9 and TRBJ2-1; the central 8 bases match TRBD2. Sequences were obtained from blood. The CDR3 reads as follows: CASSDEDSGSGGHNEQFF. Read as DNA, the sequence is TGTGCCAGCAGCGATGAGGACTCCGGGAGCGGGGGCCACAATGAGCAGTTCTTC.